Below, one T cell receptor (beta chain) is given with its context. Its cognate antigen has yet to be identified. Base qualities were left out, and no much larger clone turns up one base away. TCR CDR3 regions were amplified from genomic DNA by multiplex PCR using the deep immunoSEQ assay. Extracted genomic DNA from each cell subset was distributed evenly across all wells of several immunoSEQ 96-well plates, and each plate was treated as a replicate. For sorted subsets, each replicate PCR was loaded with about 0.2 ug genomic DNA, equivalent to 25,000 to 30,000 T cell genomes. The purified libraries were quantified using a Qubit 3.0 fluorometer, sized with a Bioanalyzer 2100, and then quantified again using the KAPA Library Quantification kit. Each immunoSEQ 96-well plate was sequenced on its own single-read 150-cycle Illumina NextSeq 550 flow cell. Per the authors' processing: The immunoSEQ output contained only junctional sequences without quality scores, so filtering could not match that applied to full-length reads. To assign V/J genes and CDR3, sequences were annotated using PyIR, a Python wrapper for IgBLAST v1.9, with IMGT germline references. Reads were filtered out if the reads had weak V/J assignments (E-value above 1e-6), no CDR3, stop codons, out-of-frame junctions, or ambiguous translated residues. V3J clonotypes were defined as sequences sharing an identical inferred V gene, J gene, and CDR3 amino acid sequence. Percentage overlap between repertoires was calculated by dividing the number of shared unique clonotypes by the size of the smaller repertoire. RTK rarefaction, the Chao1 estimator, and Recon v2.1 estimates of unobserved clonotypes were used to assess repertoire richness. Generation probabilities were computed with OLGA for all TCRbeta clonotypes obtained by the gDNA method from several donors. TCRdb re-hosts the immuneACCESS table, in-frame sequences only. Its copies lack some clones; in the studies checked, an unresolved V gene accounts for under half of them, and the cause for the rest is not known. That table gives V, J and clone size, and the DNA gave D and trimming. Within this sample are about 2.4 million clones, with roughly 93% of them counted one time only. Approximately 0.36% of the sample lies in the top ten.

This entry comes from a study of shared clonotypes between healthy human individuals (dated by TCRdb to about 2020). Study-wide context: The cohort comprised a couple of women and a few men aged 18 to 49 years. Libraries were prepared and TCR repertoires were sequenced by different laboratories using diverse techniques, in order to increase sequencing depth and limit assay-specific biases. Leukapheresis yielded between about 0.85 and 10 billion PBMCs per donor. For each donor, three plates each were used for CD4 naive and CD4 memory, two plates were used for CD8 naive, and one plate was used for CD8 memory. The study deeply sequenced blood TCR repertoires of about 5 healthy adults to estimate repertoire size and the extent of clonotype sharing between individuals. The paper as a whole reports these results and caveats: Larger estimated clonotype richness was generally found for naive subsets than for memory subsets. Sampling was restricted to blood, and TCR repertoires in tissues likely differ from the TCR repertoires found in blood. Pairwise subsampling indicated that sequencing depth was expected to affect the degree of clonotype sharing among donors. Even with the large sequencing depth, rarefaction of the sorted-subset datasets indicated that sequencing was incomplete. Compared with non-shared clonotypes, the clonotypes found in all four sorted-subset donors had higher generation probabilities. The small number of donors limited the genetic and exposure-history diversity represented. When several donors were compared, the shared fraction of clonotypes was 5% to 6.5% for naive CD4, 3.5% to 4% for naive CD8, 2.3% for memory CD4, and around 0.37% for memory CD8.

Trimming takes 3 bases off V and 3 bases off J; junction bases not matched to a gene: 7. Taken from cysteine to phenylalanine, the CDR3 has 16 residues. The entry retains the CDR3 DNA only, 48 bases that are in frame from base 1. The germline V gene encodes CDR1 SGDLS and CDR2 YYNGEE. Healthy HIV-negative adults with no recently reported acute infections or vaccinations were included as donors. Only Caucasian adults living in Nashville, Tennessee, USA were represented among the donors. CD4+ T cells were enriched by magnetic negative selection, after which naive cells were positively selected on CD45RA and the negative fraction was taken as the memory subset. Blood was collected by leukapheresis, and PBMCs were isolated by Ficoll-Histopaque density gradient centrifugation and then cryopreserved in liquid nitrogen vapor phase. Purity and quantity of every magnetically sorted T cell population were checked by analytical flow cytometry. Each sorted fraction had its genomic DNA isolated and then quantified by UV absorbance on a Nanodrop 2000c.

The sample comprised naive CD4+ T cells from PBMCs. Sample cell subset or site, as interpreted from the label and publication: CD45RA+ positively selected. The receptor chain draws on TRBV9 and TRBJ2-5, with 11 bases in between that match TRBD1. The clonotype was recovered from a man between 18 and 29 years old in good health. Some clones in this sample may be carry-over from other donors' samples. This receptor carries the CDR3 CASSARTGGLEETQYF. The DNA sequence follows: TGTGCCAGCAGCGCCAGGACAGGGGGCTTGGAAGAGACCCAGTACTTC.